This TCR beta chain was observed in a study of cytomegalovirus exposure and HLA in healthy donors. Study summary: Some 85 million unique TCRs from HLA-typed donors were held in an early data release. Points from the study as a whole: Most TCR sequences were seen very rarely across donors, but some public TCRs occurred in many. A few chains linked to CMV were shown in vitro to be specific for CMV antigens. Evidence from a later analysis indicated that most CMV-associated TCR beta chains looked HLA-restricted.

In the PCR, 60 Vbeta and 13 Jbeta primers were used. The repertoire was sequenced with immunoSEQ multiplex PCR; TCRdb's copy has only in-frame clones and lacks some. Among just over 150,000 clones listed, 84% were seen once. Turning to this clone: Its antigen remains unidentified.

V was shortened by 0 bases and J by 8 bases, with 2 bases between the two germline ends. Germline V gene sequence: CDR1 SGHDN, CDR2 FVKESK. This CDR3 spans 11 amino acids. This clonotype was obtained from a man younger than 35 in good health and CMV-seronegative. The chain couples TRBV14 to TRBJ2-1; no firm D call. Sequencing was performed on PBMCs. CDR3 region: CASSQDYEQFF. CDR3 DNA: TGTGCCAGCAGCCAAGACTATGAGCAGTTCTTC.